Below, 2 T cell receptor beta chains from the same sample are listed, as sequenced in a study of blood T cell repertoires in COVID-19. This table comes from immunoSEQ multiplex PCR, and its TCRdb copy is limited to in-frame clones, with some not included. Altogether some 400,000 clones are present, around 87% being singletons, with the ten largest covering roughly 2%. The source material was peripheral blood. All receptors come from a woman in her fifties or sixties with COVID-19, enrolled during active disease.

The chain carries TRBV28 and TRBJ2-1, with a tentative D call TRBD1 (6 bases). The V end was cut by 6 bases, the J end by 4 bases, with 16 bases between. The CDR3 sequence is 15 residues long. The germline V gene has CDR1 MDHEN and CDR2 SYDVKM. CDR3 bases: TGTGCCAGCAGCTTACAGGGTAGAGCTTACAATGAGCAGTTCTTC. It yields the protein CASSLQGRAYNEQFF.

This clone was picked up a small number of times. V usage is TRBV6-1 and J usage is TRBJ1-5; 7 bases match TRBD1. The CDR3 consists of 16 residues. The germline V gene encodes CDR1 MNHNS and CDR2 SASEGT. The trim removed 5 bases at V and 1 base at J, leaving 8 bases unmatched. This CDR3 is CASSQGQALSNQPQHF. The CDR3 bases are TGTGCCAGCAGTCAAGGACAGGCCTTAAGCAATCAGCCCCAGCATTTT.